The 8 T cell receptor beta chains reported below all come from one sample, sequenced in a study of blood T cell repertoires in COVID-19. Method: immunoSEQ multiplex PCR; TCRdb's copy keeps in-frame clones and lacks some. The sample has roughly 300,000 clones, 85% seen once. Source material: PBMCs or T cells enriched from blood (not recorded which). These receptor sequences come from a woman aged 45-65 years who had recovered from COVID-19.

The genes are TRBV5-1 and TRBJ2-2; D perhaps matches TRBD1 (6 bases). The CDR3 has 14 amino acids. Germline-derived CDR1 and CDR2 are SGHRS and YFSETQ. With 4 bases removed from V and 3 bases from J, the gap between germline ends came to 10 bases. The CDR3 coding sequence is TGCGCCAGCAGCCTCACAGGGTACACCGGGGAGCTGTTTTTT. Protein product: CASSLTGYTGELFF.

Of note for this clone: Within the sample, other DNA sequences also encode this same CDR3. The chain recombines TRBV5-1 with TRBJ2-3, with 9 bases lining up with TRBD2. Germline CDR1 SGHRS, CDR2 YFSETQ. The CDR3 is 15 residues long. The V and J ends lost 2 bases and 0 bases, in that order; junction bases with no gene match: 1. The CDR3 region has the DNA TGCGCCAGCAGCTTAGCGGGGGGTAGCACAGATACGCAGTATTTT. It is translated as CASSLAGGSTDTQYF.

This chain joins TRBV30 and TRBJ1-1, with D perhaps TRBD1 (6 bases). The CDR3 loop spans 13 amino acids. Per the germline V gene, CDR1 is GTSNPN and CDR2 is SVGIG (reference sequence). The germline V and J ends were trimmed by 1 base and 5 bases, with 11 bases remaining between them. In nucleotides, the CDR3 is TGTGCCTGGAGTGGCGGGGGGCAAACTGAAGCTTTCTTT. It encodes CAWSGGGQTEAFF.

This clone was seen only once. J is TRBJ2-1 and V is TRBV6-5, with TRBD1 matching 9 bases. V lost 6 bases to trimming and J lost 8 bases; unmatched junction nucleotides: 8. This CDR3 spans 14 amino acids. Germline V CDR1 and CDR2: MNHEY, SVGAGI. The CDR3 DNA reads as TGTGCCAGCAGGGCGGGACAGGGTCTCTATGAGCAGTTCTTC. This translates into CASRAGQGLYEQFF.

In this sample, this clone turned up once. V and J are TRBV27 and TRBJ1-6; 9 positions agree with TRBD1. Germline V lookup: CDR1 MNHEY, CDR2 SMNVEV (reference sequence). With 0 bases clipped from V and 7 bases from J, the junction kept 1 base outside the gene matches. CDR3 length: 15 amino acids. The CDR3 loop is CASSLSGTGNSPLHF. CDR3 coding DNA: TGTGCCAGCAGTTTATCCGGGACAGGGAATTCACCCCTCCACTTT.

The rearrangement uses TRBV5-1 and TRBJ2-7; 15 bases fit TRBD2. The CDR3 totals 18 residues. Germline loops: CDR1 SGHRS, CDR2 YFSETQ. Unmatched junction bases numbered 10, after V lost 4 bases and J lost 2 bases. The DNA of the CDR3 is TGCGCCAGCAGCGCGGGGACTAGCGGGAGGAATCCTACCTACGAGCAGTACTTC. The encoded protein is CASSAGTSGRNPTYEQYF.

This chain joins TRBV11-2 and TRBJ2-3; 12 bases agree with TRBD2. This CDR3 region has 16 residues. Looked up from germline, CDR1 is SGHAT and CDR2 is FQNNGV. V gave up 2 bases and J gave up 5 bases; unmatched junction bases: 5. The CDR3 bases are TGTGCCAGCAGCTTAAGGCCTAGCGGGGGGGGAGATACGCAGTATTTT. The encoded protein is CASSLRPSGGGDTQYF. The whole variable domain, remainder taken from reference TRBV11-2 and TRBJ2-3, is EAGVAQSPRYKIIEKRQSVAFWCNPISGHATLYWYQQILGQGPKLLIQFQNNGVVDDSQLPKDRFSAERLKGVDSTLKIQPAKLEDSAVYLCASSLRPSGGGDTQYFGPGTRLTVL.

The J gene is TRBJ2-5, the V gene TRBV7-9; TRBD2 aligns across 7 bases. CDR1 and CDR2 (germline): SEHNR, FQNEAQ (reference sequence). The CDR3 length is 13 residues. V was pared by 5 bases and J by 3 bases, with 3 bases of the junction left unmatched. The CDR3 DNA reads as TGTGCCAGCAGCGCCGGACTAGAAGAGACCCAGTACTTC. Protein product: CASSAGLEETQYF.